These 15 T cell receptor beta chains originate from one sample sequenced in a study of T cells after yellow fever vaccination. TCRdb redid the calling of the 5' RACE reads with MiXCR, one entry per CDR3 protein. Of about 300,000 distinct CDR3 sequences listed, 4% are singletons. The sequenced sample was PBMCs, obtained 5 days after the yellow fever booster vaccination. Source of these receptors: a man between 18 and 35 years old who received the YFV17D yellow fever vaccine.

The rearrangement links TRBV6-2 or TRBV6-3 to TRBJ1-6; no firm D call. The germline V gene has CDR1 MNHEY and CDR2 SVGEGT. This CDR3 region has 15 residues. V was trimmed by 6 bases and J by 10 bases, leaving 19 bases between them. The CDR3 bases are TGTGCCAGCAGCTATCTTGGGAGGCAGGTGTCACCCCTCCACTTT. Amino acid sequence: CASSYLGRQVSPLHF.

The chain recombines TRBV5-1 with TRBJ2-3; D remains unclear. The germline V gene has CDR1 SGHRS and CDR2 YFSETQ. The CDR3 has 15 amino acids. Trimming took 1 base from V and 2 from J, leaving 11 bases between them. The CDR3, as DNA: TGCGCCAGCAGCTTGAACACCTATAACACAGATACGCAGTATTTT. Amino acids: CASSLNTYNTDTQYF.

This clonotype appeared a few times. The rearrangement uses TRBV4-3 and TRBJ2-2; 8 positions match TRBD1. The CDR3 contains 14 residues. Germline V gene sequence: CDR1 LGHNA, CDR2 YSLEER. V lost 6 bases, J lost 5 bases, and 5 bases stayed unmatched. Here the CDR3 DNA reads TGCGCCAGCAGGTCGGACAGGGTTACCGGGGAGCTGTTTTTT. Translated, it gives CASRSDRVTGELFF.

This CDR3 reads CASSSGGAPYNEQFF. DNA for the CDR3: TGTGCCAGCAGCTCCGGGGGGGCCCCCTACAATGAGCAGTTCTTC. The rearrangement joins TRBV7-3 to TRBJ2-1, with 8 nucleotides matching TRBD2. The CDR3 consists of 15 residues. The germline CDR1 and CDR2 sequences are SGHTA and FQGTGA. Trimming removed 4 bases from V and 2 bases from J; junction bases left unmatched: 4.

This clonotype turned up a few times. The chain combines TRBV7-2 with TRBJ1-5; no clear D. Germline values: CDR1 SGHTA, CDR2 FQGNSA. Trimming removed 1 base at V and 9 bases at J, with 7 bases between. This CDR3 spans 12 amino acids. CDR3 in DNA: TGTGCCAGCAGCTTAGTGTGGGGGCCCCAGCATTTT. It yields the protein CASSLVWGPQHF.

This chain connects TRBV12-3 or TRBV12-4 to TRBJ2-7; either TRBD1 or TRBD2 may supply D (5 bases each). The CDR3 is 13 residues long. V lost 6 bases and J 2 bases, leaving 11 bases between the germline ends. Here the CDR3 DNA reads TGTGCCAGCAGCCCCGGGGCAGCCTACGAGCAGTACGTC. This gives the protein CASSPGAAYEQYV.

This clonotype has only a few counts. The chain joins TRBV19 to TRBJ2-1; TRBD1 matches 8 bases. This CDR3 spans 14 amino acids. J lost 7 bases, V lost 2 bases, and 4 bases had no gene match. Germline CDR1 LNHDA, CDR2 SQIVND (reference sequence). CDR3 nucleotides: TGTGCCAGTAGTATACTTACAGGGGGAAATGAGCAGTTCTTC. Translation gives CASSILTGGNEQFF.

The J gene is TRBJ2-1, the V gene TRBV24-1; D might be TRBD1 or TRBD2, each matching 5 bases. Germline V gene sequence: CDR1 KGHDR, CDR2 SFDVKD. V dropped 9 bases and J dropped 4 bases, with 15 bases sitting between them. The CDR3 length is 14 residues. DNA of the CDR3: TGTGCCACCCGGGGCAGGGACGTATACAATGAGCAGTTCTTC. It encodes CATRGRDVYNEQFF.

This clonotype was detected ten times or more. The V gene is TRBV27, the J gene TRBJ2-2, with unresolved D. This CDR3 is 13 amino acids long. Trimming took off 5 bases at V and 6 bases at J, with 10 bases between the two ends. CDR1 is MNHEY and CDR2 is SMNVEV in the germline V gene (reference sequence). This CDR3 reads CASSPRAAGELFF. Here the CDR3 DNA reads TGTGCCAGCAGTCCCCGGGCAGCCGGGGAGCTGTTTTTT.

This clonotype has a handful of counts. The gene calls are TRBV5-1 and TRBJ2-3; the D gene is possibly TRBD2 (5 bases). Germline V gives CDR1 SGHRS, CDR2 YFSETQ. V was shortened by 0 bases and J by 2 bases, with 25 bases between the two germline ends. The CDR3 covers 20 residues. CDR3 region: CASSLGGWSGALLITDTQYF. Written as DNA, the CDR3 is TGCGCCAGCAGCTTGGGAGGTTGGAGCGGAGCCCTCTTAATCACAGATACGCAGTATTTT. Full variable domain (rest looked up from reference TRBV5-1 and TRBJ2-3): KAGVTQTPRYLIKTRGQQVTLSCSPISGHRSVSWYQQTPGQGLQFLFEYFSETQRNKGNFPGRFSGRQFSNSRSEMNVSTLELGDSALYLCASSLGGWSGALLITDTQYFGPGTRLTVL.

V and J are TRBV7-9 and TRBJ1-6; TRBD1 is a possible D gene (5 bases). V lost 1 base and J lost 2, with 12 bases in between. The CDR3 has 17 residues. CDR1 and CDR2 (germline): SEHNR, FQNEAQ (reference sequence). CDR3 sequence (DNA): TGTGCCAGCAGCTTAGAGGGGCCGGGGGCCTATAATTCACCCCTCCACTTT. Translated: CASSLEGPGAYNSPLHF.

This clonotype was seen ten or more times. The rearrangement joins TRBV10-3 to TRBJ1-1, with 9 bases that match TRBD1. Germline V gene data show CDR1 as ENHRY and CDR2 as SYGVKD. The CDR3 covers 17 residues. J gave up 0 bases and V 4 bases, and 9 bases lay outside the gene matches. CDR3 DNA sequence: TGTGCCATCAGTGGGATTACAGGGGGCAGCATGAACACTGAAGCTTTCTTT. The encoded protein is CAISGITGGSMNTEAFF.

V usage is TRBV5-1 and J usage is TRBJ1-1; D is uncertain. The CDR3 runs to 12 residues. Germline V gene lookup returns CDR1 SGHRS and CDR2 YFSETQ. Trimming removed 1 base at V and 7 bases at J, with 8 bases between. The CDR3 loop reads CASSLHQDEAFF. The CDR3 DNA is TGCGCCAGCAGCTTGCATCAGGATGAAGCTTTCTTT.

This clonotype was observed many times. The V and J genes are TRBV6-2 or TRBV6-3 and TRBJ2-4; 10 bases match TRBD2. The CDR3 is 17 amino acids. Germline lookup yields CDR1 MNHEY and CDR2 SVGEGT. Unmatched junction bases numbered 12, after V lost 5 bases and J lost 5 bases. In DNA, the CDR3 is TGTGCCAGCAGTGATCCCCTACTAGCGGGGAAAGAAAACATTCAGTACTTC. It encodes CASSDPLLAGKENIQYF.

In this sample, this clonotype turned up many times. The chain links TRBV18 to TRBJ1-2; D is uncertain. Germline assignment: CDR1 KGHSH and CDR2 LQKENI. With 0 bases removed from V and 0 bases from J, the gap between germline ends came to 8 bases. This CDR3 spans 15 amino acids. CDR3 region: CASSPPFSTNYGYTF. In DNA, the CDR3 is TGTGCCAGCTCACCACCGTTTAGCACTAACTATGGCTACACCTTC. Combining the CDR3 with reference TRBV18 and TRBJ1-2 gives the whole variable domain NAGVMQNPRHLVRRRGQEARLRCSPMKGHSHVYWYRQLPEEGLKFMVYLQKENIIDESGMPKERFSAEFPKEGPSILRIQQVVRGDSAAYFCASSPPFSTNYGYTFGSGTRLTVV.